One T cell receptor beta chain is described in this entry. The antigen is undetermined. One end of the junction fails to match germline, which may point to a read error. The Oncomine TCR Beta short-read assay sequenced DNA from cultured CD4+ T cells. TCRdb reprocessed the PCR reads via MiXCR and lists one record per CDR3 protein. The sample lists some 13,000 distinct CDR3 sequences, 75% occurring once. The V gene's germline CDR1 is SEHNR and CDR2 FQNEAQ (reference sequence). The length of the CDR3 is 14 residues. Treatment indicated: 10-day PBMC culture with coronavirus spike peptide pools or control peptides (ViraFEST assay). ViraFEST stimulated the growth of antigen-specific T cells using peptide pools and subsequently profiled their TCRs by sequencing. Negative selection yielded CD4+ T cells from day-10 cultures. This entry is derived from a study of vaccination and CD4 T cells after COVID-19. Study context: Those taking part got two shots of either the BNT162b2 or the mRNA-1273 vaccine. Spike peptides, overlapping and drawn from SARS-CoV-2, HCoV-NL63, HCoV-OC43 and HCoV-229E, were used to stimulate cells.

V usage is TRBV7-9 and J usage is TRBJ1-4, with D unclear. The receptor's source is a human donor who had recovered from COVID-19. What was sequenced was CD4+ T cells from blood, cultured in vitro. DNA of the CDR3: TGTGCCAGCAACTTAGGGCAAGGGATTGAAAAACTGTTTTTT. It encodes CASNLGQGIEKLFF.